This T cell receptor (beta chain) is drawn from a study of PD-L1 blockade in urothelial cancer. Study at large: T cells numbered a median of approximately 150,000 in the blood samples.

PCRs were each spiked with synthetic TCR analog templates. The assay was immunoSEQ multiplex PCR, and TCRdb's table has in-frame clones only and misses some. The sample includes 35,000 to 40,000 clones, approximately 86% of them seen just once. Overall study results and limits: Better progression-free and overall survival followed lower pretreatment blood clonality.

This CDR3 comprises 15 residues. The V gene end was trimmed by 4 bases and the J gene end by 4 bases; junction bases not matched to a gene: 5. Germline lookup yields CDR1 SGHNT and CDR2 YYREEE (reference sequence). Time point: peripheral blood 6 weeks after treatment start. To note about this clone: Its cognate antigen is unknown.

This TCR was recovered from a man between 60 and 75 years old with urothelial cancer. The V and J genes are TRBV5-4 and TRBJ2-1; 10 bases fit TRBD1. The source was PBMCs, collected around atezolizumab (anti-PD-L1) treatment. The CDR3 reads CASSEDRGIYNEQFF. CDR3 sequence (DNA): TGTGCCAGCAGCGAGGACAGGGGGATATACAATGAGCAGTTCTTC.